Presented here are 26 T cell receptor beta chains from one specimen sequenced in a study of blood T cell repertoires in COVID-19. Only in-frame clones appear in the TCRdb table, and some are missing; sequencing was by immunoSEQ multiplex PCR. The sample lists under 200,000 clones, around 85% occurring once. The sample consisted of peripheral blood. These receptors were obtained from an older woman with COVID-19, enrolled during active disease.

This chain connects TRBV12-2 to TRBJ1-5. TRBV12-2 is deemed a pseudogene. The CDR3 consists of 15 residues. The CDR3 DNA follows: TGTGCAAGTCGCTTAGTAGTTTATAGCAATCAGCCCCAGCATTTT. Encoded protein: CASRLVVYSNQPQHF.

The rearrangement joins TRBV27 to TRBJ1-6; D gene ambiguous. CDR1 and CDR2 (germline): MNHEY, SMNVEV (reference sequence). V lost 4 bases to trimming and J lost 7 bases, with 11 bases between them. This CDR3 region has 14 residues. The CDR3 DNA follows: TGTGCCAGCAGTTCCCCGGGTGGGAATTCACCCCTCCACTTT. This sequence encodes CASSSPGGNSPLHF.

The chain joins TRBV27 to TRBJ2-7; 11 bases match TRBD2. This CDR3 region has 17 residues. The junction had 10 bases not matched to a gene; V was cut back by 2 bases and J by 4 bases. CDR1 is MNHEY, CDR2 SMNVEV, per germline (reference sequence). CDR3 nucleotides: TGTGCCAGCAGTTTAACCGGGACTAGCGGAAAACCGTACGAGCAGTACTTC. Translation gives CASSLTGTSGKPYEQYF.

The V gene is TRBV7-3, the J gene TRBJ2-3; D remains ambiguous. The CDR3 covers 14 residues. CDR1 SGHTA and CDR2 FQGTGA come from the germline V gene. Trimming took 2 bases from V and 1 from J, leaving 7 bases between them. For the CDR3, the DNA is TGTGCCAGCAGCTTATCCAGCGGCACAGATACGCAGTATTTT. Translation gives CASSLSSGTDTQYF. Full variable domain (missing parts from reference TRBV7-3 and TRBJ2-3): GAGVSQTPSNKVTEKGKYVELRCDPISGHTALYWYRQSLGQGPEFLIYFQGTGAADDSGLPNDRFFAVRPEGSVSTLKIQRTERGDSAVYLCASSLSSGTDTQYFGPGTRLTVL.

A single count supports this clone. V usage is TRBV30 and J usage is TRBJ1-5; D not certain. Deletions cut 1 base from V and 2 bases from J, with 9 bases between. This CDR3 comprises 14 residues. Germline V CDR1 and CDR2: GTSNPN, SVGIG (reference sequence). The CDR3: CAWSGRGGNQPQHF. CDR3 nucleotide sequence: TGTGCCTGGAGTGGGCGGGGAGGCAATCAGCCCCAGCATTTT.

The genes are TRBV4-3 and TRBJ1-5, with TRBD1 identical over 10 bases. This CDR3 contains 15 residues. Per germline, CDR1 LGHNA and CDR2 YSLEER. The V segment lost 1 base and the J segment 7 bases; nucleotides outside the gene matches: 4. The CDR3: CASSQGQGASQPQHF. The CDR3 nucleotides read TGCGCCAGCAGCCAAGGACAGGGGGCTAGCCAGCCCCAGCATTTT.

The chain uses TRBV13 and TRBJ1-5, with D hard to call. The CDR3 runs to 13 residues. Germline V gene lookup returns CDR1 PRHDT and CDR2 FYEKMQ (reference sequence). Deletions cut 5 bases from V and 4 bases from J, with 9 bases between. The CDR3, as DNA: TGTGCCAGCAGCGTGGCGGGAAATCAGCCCCAGCATTTT. Its protein is CASSVAGNQPQHF.

CDR3 coding DNA: TGTGCCAGCAGCTCTACCCGGGGACAGGGACTTAACTATGGCTACACCTTC. This encodes CASSSTRGQGLNYGYTF. This chain joins TRBV9 and TRBJ1-2; 9 positions agree with TRBD1. CDR1 and CDR2 from the germline V gene are SGDLS and YYNGEE. The CDR3 has 17 amino acids. Trimming removed 4 bases from V and 1 base from J; junction bases left unmatched: 11.

This chain uses TRBV19 with TRBJ1-2; D is ambiguous. V was cut by 5 bases and J by 5 bases, with 24 bases left in between. The CDR3 has 17 amino acids. The germline V gene encodes CDR1 LNHDA and CDR2 SQIVND (reference sequence). As DNA, the CDR3 is TGTGCCAGTAGTCCGCAAACCCCTCAAGGACTCTCATATGGCTACACCTTC. Protein product: CASSPQTPQGLSYGYTF. Full variable domain (rest looked up from reference TRBV19 and TRBJ1-2): DGGITQSPKYLFRKEGQNVTLSCEQNLNHDAMYWYRQDPGQGLRLIYYSQIVNDFQKGDIAEGYSVSREKKESFPLTVTSAQKNPTAFYLCASSPQTPQGLSYGYTFGSGTRLTVV.

The CDR3 loop is CASSGGGQGLWQPQHF. CDR3 DNA: TGTGCCAGCAGCGGGGGAGGACAGGGCCTTTGGCAGCCCCAGCATTTT. V and J are TRBV7-9 and TRBJ1-5, with TRBD1 matching over 8 bases. The CDR3 totals 16 residues. V was clipped by 5 bases and J by 7 bases; unmatched bases: 13. The germline CDR1 and CDR2 sequences are SEHNR and FQNEAQ (reference sequence). Filled out from reference TRBV7-9 and TRBJ1-5, the complete variable domain reads DTGVSQNPRHKITKRGQNVTFRCDPISEHNRLYWYRQTLGQGPEFLTYFQNEAQLEKSRLLSDRFSAERPKGSFSTLEIQRTEQGDSAMYLCASSGGGQGLWQPQHFGDGTRLSIL.

The chain has TRBV5-4 and TRBJ1-1, with 7 bases lining up with TRBD1. Per germline, CDR1 SGHNT and CDR2 YYREEE (reference sequence). Losses at the gene ends were 4 bases for V and 1 base for J; bases not matched to a gene: 10. The CDR3 has 16 residues. The CDR3 sequence is CASSPSGTVPNTEAFF. Written as DNA, the CDR3 is TGTGCCAGCAGCCCCTCGGGGACAGTACCGAACACTGAAGCTTTCTTT. The complete variable domain, with remaining parts taken from reference TRBV5-4 and TRBJ1-1, reads ETGVTQSPTHLIKTRGQQVTLRCSSQSGHNTVSWYQQALGQGPQFIFQYYREEENGRGNFPPRFSGLQFPNYSSELNVNALELDDSALYLCASSPSGTVPNTEAFFGQGTRLTVV.

V usage is TRBV5-4 and J usage is TRBJ2-1; possibly TRBD1 for D (6 bases). Germline V gene lookup returns CDR1 SGHNT and CDR2 YYREEE (reference sequence). Trimming removed 4 bases from V and 0 bases from J, with 11 bases in between. The CDR3 contains 15 residues. DNA of the CDR3: TGTGCCAGCAGCAGTGGACAGAGCTCCTACAATGAGCAGTTCTTC. The encoded protein is CASSSGQSSYNEQFF.

The chain is built from TRBV3-1 (or the pseudogene TRBV3-2) and TRBJ1-1; D may be TRBD1 (6 bases). Germline V CDR1 and CDR2: LGHDT, YNNKEL (reference sequence). The CDR3 consists of 17 residues. Trimming removed 4 bases at V and 3 bases at J, with 21 bases between. The CDR3 reads CASSLSHLGARDTEAFF. CDR3 nucleotides: TGTGCCAGCAGCCTATCTCATTTGGGGGCGCGGGACACTGAAGCTTTCTTT.

J is TRBJ1-2 and V is TRBV5-6; 8 bases match TRBD1. V trimming: 4 bases; J trimming: 5 bases; junction bases outside the gene matches: 10. The CDR3 covers 15 residues. In germline, CDR1 is SGHDT, CDR2 YYEEEE. CDR3 protein: CASSPRTGSEYGYTF. In DNA form, the CDR3 reads TGTGCCAGCAGCCCTAGGACAGGGTCGGAATATGGCTACACCTTC.

The rearrangement joins TRBV13 to TRBJ2-5, with D perhaps matching TRBD2 (6 bases). Germline V gene sequence: CDR1 PRHDT, CDR2 FYEKMQ (reference sequence). The length of the CDR3 is 14 residues. Trimming removed 0 bases from V and 4 bases from J, with 9 bases in between. Written as DNA, the CDR3 is TGTGCCAGCAGCTTAGGGACGGGGGTAGAGACCCAGTACTTC. Protein: CASSLGTGVETQYF.

This clone was detected only a few times. The CDR3: CASSHGGVGEKLFF. CDR3 nucleotide sequence: TGTGCCAGCAGTCACGGCGGGGTTGGAGAAAAACTGTTTTTT. This chain uses TRBV25-1 with TRBJ1-4, with D unclear. The CDR3 is 14 amino acids. V was clipped by 5 bases and J by 8 bases, with 15 bases between them. CDR1 MGHDK and CDR2 SYGVNS come from the germline V gene.

The chain carries TRBV7-9 and TRBJ2-7; D might be TRBD1 (5 bases). Germline CDR1 reads SEHNR; CDR2 reads FQNEAQ (reference sequence). This CDR3 is 14 amino acids long. V lost 2 bases and J 2 bases, leaving 10 bases between the germline ends. The CDR3 loop reads CASSLLQGTYEQYF. The CDR3 region has the DNA TGTGCCAGCAGCTTATTGCAGGGAACCTACGAGCAGTACTTC. The variable domain in full, completed from reference TRBV7-9 and TRBJ2-7, reads DTGVSQNPRHKITKRGQNVTFRCDPISEHNRLYWYRQTLGQGPEFLTYFQNEAQLEKSRLLSDRFSAERPKGSFSTLEIQRTEQGDSAMYLCASSLLQGTYEQYFGPGTRLTVT.

The chain has TRBV4-3 and TRBJ1-1, with D possibly TRBD1 on 6 matching bases. The germline CDR1 and CDR2 sequences are LGHNA and YSLEER. The CDR3 totals 12 residues. With 4 bases removed from V and 6 bases from J, the gap between germline ends came to 9 bases. The CDR3 DNA is TGCGCCAGCAGCCGAGGACAGTCTGAAGCTTTCTTT. It yields the protein CASSRGQSEAFF.

The V and J genes are TRBV24-1 and TRBJ2-1; 7 positions match TRBD1. In germline, CDR1 is KGHDR, CDR2 SFDVKD. This CDR3 is 15 amino acids long. Trimming at V came to 4 bases and at J to 1 base, leaving 3 bases not matched to a gene. The DNA for the CDR3 is TGTGCCACCAGTGAAAGACAGGGTTCCTACAATGAGCAGTTCTTC. This codes for CATSERQGSYNEQFF.

This clone appeared once. This chain uses TRBV5-1 with TRBJ2-2, with D perhaps matching TRBD2 (6 bases). This CDR3 spans 16 amino acids. Germline loops: CDR1 SGHRS, CDR2 YFSETQ. Trimming took off 0 bases at V and 0 bases at J, with 9 bases between the two ends. The CDR3 here is CASSLARGTNTGELFF. Written as DNA, the CDR3 is TGCGCCAGCAGCTTGGCCCGGGGGACGAACACCGGGGAGCTGTTTTTT.

This clone has a handful of counts. This sequence joins TRBV9 and TRBJ2-7, with 12 bases identical to TRBD1. From germline, CDR1 is SGDLS and CDR2 YYNGEE. The CDR3 sequence is 16 residues long. The junction had 8 bases not matched to a gene; V was cut back by 0 bases and J by 7 bases. CDR3 DNA: TGTGCCAGCAGCGTAGATTCGGGACAGGGGGCACGAGAGCAGTACTTC. The encoded protein is CASSVDSGQGAREQYF.

The chain employs TRBV14 and TRBJ2-7; D may be TRBD1 (6 bases). V was clipped by 0 bases and J by 7 bases, with 10 bases between them. The CDR3 is 13 amino acids. CDR1 and CDR2 (germline): SGHDN, FVKESK. The CDR3 DNA reads as TGTGCCAGCAGCCAAGATTTAGGGGGTGAGCAGTACTTC. It translates to CASSQDLGGEQYF.

V is TRBV5-1 and J is TRBJ2-7; TRBD2 matches at 15 bases. The V gene's germline CDR1 is SGHRS and CDR2 YFSETQ. V shed 4 bases, J shed 0 bases, and the junction held 8 bases outside the gene matches. The CDR3 spans 18 residues. CDR3: CASSPGLAGGHISYEQYF. CDR3 bases: TGCGCCAGCAGCCCGGGACTAGCGGGAGGCCACATCTCCTACGAGCAGTACTTC.

The chain uses TRBV4-3 and TRBJ2-1, with D maybe TRBD2 (5 bases). Between the trimmed V and J ends, which lost 0 bases and 3 bases, there was a span of 12 bases. Per germline, CDR1 LGHNA and CDR2 YSLEER. The CDR3 spans 16 residues. DNA of the CDR3: TGCGCCAGCAGCCAAGAAGGCCAGCGGAACTACAATGAGCAGTTCTTC. The encoded protein is CASSQEGQRNYNEQFF.

The chain is built from TRBV2 and TRBJ1-2, with D perhaps matching TRBD1 (6 bases). The germline V gene has CDR1 SNHLY and CDR2 FYNNEI. Between the trimmed V and J ends, which lost 8 bases and 3 bases, there was a span of 10 bases. The CDR3 extends over 12 amino acids. CDR3 region: CASSTGDYGYTF. The CDR3 DNA reads TGTGCCAGCTCGACAGGCGACTATGGCTACACCTTC.

This chain links TRBV6-5 with TRBJ2-7; TRBD2 agrees at 7 bases. Per the germline V gene, CDR1 is MNHEY and CDR2 is SVGAGI. The CDR3 is made up of 13 amino acids. With V trimmed by 8 bases and J by 4 bases, 8 bases remained unmatched. CDR3 residues: CASAGLAEYEQYF. The DNA for the CDR3 is TGTGCCAGCGCCGGGCTAGCGGAGTACGAGCAGTACTTC.